This T cell receptor (beta chain) was documented in a study of metastatic and nonmetastatic thyroid tumors. Study information: Comparison of repertoires was carried out across blood and tumor or nodule tissue from malignant and benign thyroid patients.

As to this clone: Its antigen remains unknown.

MiXCR reprocessed the PCR reads for TCRdb. This table has some 55,000 clones, approximately 20% appearing once. Thyroid surgery had not been preceded by any treatment in any patient. The study's findings and limits: Malignant tumors reportedly showed significantly higher TCR beta diversity than benign nodules in both blood and tumor.

This clonotype was obtained from a female donor with papillary thyroid cancer or a benign thyroid nodule (not recorded which). Some clones in this sample may be carry-over from other donors' samples. Source material: blood.

In nucleotides, the CDR3 is TGCGCCAGCAGCCCTCCGGGACTAGCGGGGGAAGTCGGGGAGCTGTTTTTT. Residues: CASSPPGLAGEVGELFF. This rearrangement joins TRBV5-1 to TRBJ2-2; TRBD2 matches at 14 bases. The germline gives CDR1 SGHRS, CDR2 YFSETQ. With 4 bases clipped from V and 7 bases from J, the junction kept 9 bases outside the gene matches. CDR3 size: 17 residues. Combining the CDR3 with reference TRBV5-1 and TRBJ2-2 gives the whole variable domain KAGVTQTPRYLIKTRGQQVTLSCSPISGHRSVSWYQQTPGQGLQFLFEYFSETQRNKGNFPGRFSGRQFSNSRSEMNVSTLELGDSALYLCASSPPGLAGEVGELFFGEGSRLTVL.